What follows are 25 T cell receptor beta chains derived from one specimen sequenced in a study of T cell responses to AZD1222 COVID-19 vaccine. Produced via immunoSEQ multiplex PCR; TCRdb's table is partial and in-frame only. This table has 80,000 to 95,000 clones, approximately 90% appearing once. The specimen comprised peripheral blood, sampled on day 0 of MenACWY control vaccination. Receptors originate from an adult in good health.

This clone came up once. The chain joins TRBV5-1 to TRBJ2-1, with D possibly being TRBD2 (5 bases). The CDR3 runs 12 residues. The V end was cut by 3 bases, the J end by 6 bases, with 7 bases between. Germline V gene data show CDR1 as SGHRS and CDR2 as YFSETQ. The CDR3 DNA sequence: TGCGCCAGCAGCTCCACTAGCAATGAGCAGTTCTTC. Encoded protein: CASSSTSNEQFF.

The chain links TRBV4-3 to TRBJ2-3, with 12 bases aligning to TRBD2. V trimming: 1 base; J trimming: 3 bases; junction bases outside the gene matches: 8. Germline V gene sequence: CDR1 LGHNA, CDR2 YSLEER. This CDR3 comprises 18 residues. CDR3 residues: CASSQGWLAGGQTDTQYF. DNA of the CDR3: TGCGCCAGCAGCCAAGGTTGGCTAGCGGGAGGGCAGACAGATACGCAGTATTTT.

The chain uses TRBV27 and TRBJ2-7; D ambiguous. Germline loops: CDR1 MNHEY, CDR2 SMNVEV (reference sequence). V shed 2 bases and J shed 0 bases, with 17 bases lying between them. CDR3 length equals 17 residues. The CDR3 loop is CASSLVPPGASSYEQYF. The CDR3, as DNA: TGTGCCAGCAGTTTAGTCCCTCCGGGCGCAAGCTCCTACGAGCAGTACTTC.

The DNA for the CDR3 is TGTGCCCGCGGGTCCCGGGATACCTACGAGCAGTACTTC. Translating gives CARGSRDTYEQYF. V usage is TRBV30 and J usage is TRBJ2-7, with TRBD2 as a possible D gene (5 bases). The CDR3 spans 13 residues. The V end was cut by 8 bases, the J end by 2 bases, with 16 bases between. In germline, CDR1 is GTSNPN, CDR2 SVGIG (reference sequence). The variable domain in full, with the rest retrieved from reference TRBV30 and TRBJ2-7, is SQTIHQWPATLVQPVGSPLSLECTVEGTSNPNLYWYRQAAGRGLQLLFYSVGIGQISSEVPQNLSASRPQDRQFILSSKKLLLSDSGFYLCARGSRDTYEQYFGPGTRLTVT.

This clone was recorded once. The rearrangement links TRBV28 to TRBJ2-7, with 12 bases matching TRBD2. Germline V gene lookup returns CDR1 MDHEN and CDR2 SYDVKM. The J segment lost 7 bases and the V segment lost 5 bases, leaving 9 bases of the junction unmatched. The CDR3 has 15 residues. The DNA of the CDR3 is TGTGCCAGCAGTCCGTGGACTAGCGGGAATTTGGAGCAGTACTTC. Translating it yields CASSPWTSGNLEQYF. Together with reference TRBV28 and TRBJ2-7, the CDR3 gives the full variable domain: DVKVTQSSRYLVKRTGEKVFLECVQDMDHENMFWYRQDPGLGLRLIYFSYDVKMKEKGDIPEGYSVSREKKERFSLILESASTNQTSMYLCASSPWTSGNLEQYFGPGTRLTVT.

The rearrangement uses TRBV28 and TRBJ2-5; 7 nucleotides line up with TRBD2. The trim removed 5 bases at V and 1 base at J, leaving 4 bases unmatched. Per the germline V gene, CDR1 is MDHEN and CDR2 is SYDVKM. The CDR3 has 14 residues. CDR3 amino acids: CASSGGGIQETQYF. Written as DNA, the CDR3 is TGTGCCAGCAGTGGGGGAGGGATCCAAGAGACCCAGTACTTC.

J is TRBJ2-4 and V is TRBV28; D not resolved. The CDR3 is 16 amino acids. The germline CDR1 and CDR2 sequences are MDHEN and SYDVKM. V was clipped by 2 bases and J by 0 bases, with 11 bases between them. The CDR3 protein is CASSLAGALAKNIQYF. The CDR3 DNA follows: TGTGCCAGCAGTTTAGCAGGAGCCCTAGCCAAAAACATTCAGTACTTC.

The count of this clone is one. The V call is TRBV10-3, the J call TRBJ1-1, with D uncertain. Per the germline V gene, CDR1 is ENHRY and CDR2 is SYGVKD. The CDR3 is 16 residues long. The V end lost 1 base, the J end lost 0 bases, and 12 bases lay between the germline ends. Written as DNA, the CDR3 is TGTGCCATCAGTGAGTATCTGGCGGACCTGAACACTGAAGCTTTCTTT. Translating it yields CAISEYLADLNTEAFF.

The count of this clone is one. This chain links TRBV6-2 or TRBV6-3 with TRBJ1-1; D is unclear. Germline V gene sequence: CDR1 MNHEY, CDR2 SVGEGT. The CDR3 sequence is 13 residues long. Trimming left V 6 bases short and J 2 bases short, with 10 bases between. The CDR3 DNA follows: TGTGCCAGCAGCCCTCCTCATAACACTGAAGCTTTCTTT. Protein product: CASSPPHNTEAFF.

This clone appeared a single time. This chain connects TRBV6-5 to TRBJ1-6, with a tentative D call TRBD1 (5 bases). Germline-derived CDR1 and CDR2 are MNHEY and SVGAGI. V lost 2 bases to trimming and J lost 3 bases, with 5 bases between them. The CDR3 runs 14 residues. Here the CDR3 reads CASSYDSYNSPLHF. The CDR3 region has the DNA TGTGCCAGCAGTTACGACAGCTATAATTCACCCCTCCACTTT.

CDR3 amino acids: CASSYSFGTQQFQTQYF. CDR3 nucleotides: TGTGCCAGCAGTTACTCCTTCGGGACCCAGCAGTTTCAGACCCAGTACTTC. The chain couples TRBV6-2 or TRBV6-3 to TRBJ2-5; D is tentatively TRBD1 or TRBD2 (5 bases each). The CDR3 extends over 17 amino acids. V was cut by 0 bases and J by 6 bases, with 20 bases left in between. The germline V gene has CDR1 MNHEY and CDR2 SVGEGT.

The V gene is TRBV7-9, the J gene TRBJ2-1, with D unclear. Germline loops: CDR1 SEHNR, CDR2 FQNEAQ (reference sequence). The V end lost 5 bases, the J end lost 9 bases, and 8 bases lay between the germline ends. The CDR3 sequence is 11 residues long. The CDR3 protein is CASSPRAEQFF. DNA for the CDR3: TGTGCCAGCAGCCCCCGGGCTGAGCAGTTCTTC.

The chain carries TRBV6-6 and TRBJ2-6, with a possible D match to TRBD1 (6 bases). The ends were cut back, 5 bases at V and 2 bases at J, with 13 bases in the middle. Germline V gene lookup returns CDR1 MNHNY and CDR2 SVGAGI (reference sequence). The CDR3 extends over 16 amino acids. CDR3 in amino acids: CASSRLTGAGANVLTF. The CDR3 bases are TGTGCCAGCAGTCGACTGACAGGCGCTGGGGCCAACGTCCTGACTTTC.

The chain recombines TRBV7-9 with TRBJ1-4; 8 nucleotides match TRBD1. This CDR3 has 15 residues. Germline V lookup: CDR1 SEHNR, CDR2 FQNEAQ (reference sequence). The V segment lost 5 bases and the J segment 8 bases; nucleotides outside the gene matches: 10. The CDR3 nucleotides are TGTGCCAGCAGCCCACACACAGGGGGGAACGAAAAACTGTTTTTT. It encodes CASSPHTGGNEKLFF.

The rearrangement uses TRBV7-9 and TRBJ1-5; D gene uncertain. Germline V gene sequence: CDR1 SEHNR, CDR2 FQNEAQ (reference sequence). V lost 3 bases, J lost 9 bases, and 12 bases lay in between. CDR3 size: 13 residues. CDR3 protein: CASSLNGRRPQHF. The CDR3 DNA follows: TGTGCCAGCAGCTTGAACGGGAGGAGGCCCCAGCATTTT.

The V and J genes are TRBV18 and TRBJ1-1; the match to TRBD1 covers 7 bases. Trimming removed 5 bases from V and 7 bases from J; junction bases left unmatched: 4. CDR3 length: 12 residues. The germline V gene has CDR1 KGHSH and CDR2 LQKENI. CDR3 loop: CASSGTGDEAFF. As DNA, the CDR3 is TGTGCCAGCTCAGGTACAGGGGATGAAGCTTTCTTT.

The chain joins TRBV6-5 to TRBJ1-3, with TRBD1 identical over 8 bases. V gave up 7 bases and J gave up 0 bases; unmatched junction bases: 5. Germline V gene sequence: CDR1 MNHEY, CDR2 SVGAGI. The CDR3 extends over 15 amino acids. The CDR3 DNA reads TGTGCCAGCAAAGACAGGGGTATCTCTGGAAACACCATATATTTT. It codes for CASKDRGISGNTIYF.

This chain joins TRBV19 and TRBJ2-2; 13 bases fit TRBD2. Germline lookup yields CDR1 LNHDA and CDR2 SQIVND (reference sequence). V was clipped by 8 bases and J by 7 bases; unmatched bases: 4. The CDR3 totals 14 residues. Here the CDR3 reads CASGTSGRVGELFF. CDR3 nucleotides: TGTGCCAGTGGAACTAGCGGGAGGGTCGGGGAGCTGTTTTTT.

The rearrangement uses TRBV30 and TRBJ2-7; D gene uncertain. The CDR3 is 14 residues long. Germline CDR1 reads GTSNPN; CDR2 reads SVGIG (reference sequence). Trimming took off 1 base at V and 2 bases at J, with 12 bases between the two ends. CDR3 region: CAWSAGGFAYEQYF. Here the CDR3 DNA reads TGTGCCTGGAGTGCCGGCGGATTTGCCTACGAGCAGTACTTC. The variable domain in full, with the rest retrieved from reference TRBV30 and TRBJ2-7, is SQTIHQWPATLVQPVGSPLSLECTVEGTSNPNLYWYRQAAGRGLQLLFYSVGIGQISSEVPQNLSASRPQDRQFILSSKKLLLSDSGFYLCAWSAGGFAYEQYFGPGTRLTVT.

The chain combines TRBV6-6 with TRBJ1-3; possibly TRBD1 for D (6 bases). Germline assignment: CDR1 MNHNY and CDR2 SVGAGI (reference sequence). The CDR3 has 16 residues. Trimming removed 6 bases at V and 1 base at J, with 16 bases between. CDR3 bases: TGTGCCAGCAGAGCTCCGGGACAATCATCTGGAAACACCATATATTTT. As protein: CASRAPGQSSGNTIYF.

The chain couples TRBV6-2 or TRBV6-3 to TRBJ1-5; D gene ambiguous. The CDR3 length is 16 residues. The V gene lost 7 bases and the J gene lost 3 bases, with 19 bases spanning the gap. Germline CDR1 is MNHEY and CDR2 is SVGEGT. The CDR3 sequence is CASTPSGGAYNQPQHF. The CDR3 bases are TGTGCCAGCACCCCATCAGGAGGCGCGTACAATCAGCCCCAGCATTTT.

The chain combines TRBV7-9 with TRBJ2-1; D is unresolved. CDR1 and CDR2 from the germline V gene are SEHNR and FQNEAQ (reference sequence). Trimming removed 2 bases at V and 5 bases at J, with 10 bases between. The CDR3 loop spans 14 amino acids. CDR3 DNA: TGTGCCAGCAGCTTACTGTTCCAGGACAATGAGCAGTTCTTC. Protein: CASSLLFQDNEQFF.

The chain joins TRBV24-1 to TRBJ1-6; tentative D call: TRBD1 (5 bases). The V end was cut by 3 bases, the J end by 10 bases, with 15 bases between. CDR1 and CDR2 (germline): KGHDR, SFDVKD. The CDR3 loop spans 15 amino acids. As DNA, the CDR3 is TGTGCCACCAGTGATCGCGGGGGACGGGGGTCACCCCTCCACTTT. Its protein product is CATSDRGGRGSPLHF.

The chain joins TRBV4-3 to TRBJ2-4; D possibly matches TRBD1 or TRBD2 (5 bases each). The CDR3 is made up of 17 amino acids. Germline V gives CDR1 LGHNA, CDR2 YSLEER. Trimming stripped 2 bases from V and 0 bases from J, with 14 bases between. This CDR3 reads CASSQSGTELAKNIQYF. CDR3 bases: TGCGCCAGCAGCCAATCCGGGACGGAACTAGCCAAAAACATTCAGTACTTC.

The rearrangement joins TRBV7-9 to TRBJ1-6; a weak D match, TRBD1 (6 bases). CDR3 size: 16 residues. Per the germline V gene, CDR1 is SEHNR and CDR2 is FQNEAQ (reference sequence). Trimming took 5 bases from V and 1 from J, leaving 12 bases between them. The CDR3 reads CASSLLGASYNSPLHF. CDR3 coding DNA: TGTGCCAGCAGCCTCCTGGGGGCATCCTATAATTCACCCCTCCACTTT.